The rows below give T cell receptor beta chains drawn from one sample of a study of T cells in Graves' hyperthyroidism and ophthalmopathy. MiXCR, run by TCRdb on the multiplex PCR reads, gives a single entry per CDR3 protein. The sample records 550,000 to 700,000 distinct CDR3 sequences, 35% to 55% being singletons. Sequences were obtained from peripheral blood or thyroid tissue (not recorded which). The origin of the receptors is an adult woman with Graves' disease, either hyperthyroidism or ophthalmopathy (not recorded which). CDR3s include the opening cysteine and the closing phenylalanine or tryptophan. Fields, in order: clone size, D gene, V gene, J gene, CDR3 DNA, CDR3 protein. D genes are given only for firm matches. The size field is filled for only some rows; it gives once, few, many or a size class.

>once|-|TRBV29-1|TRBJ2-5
TGCAGCTTGGCCTACAGAGAGACCCAGTACTTC
CSLAYRETQYF
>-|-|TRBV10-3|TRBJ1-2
TGTGCCATCAGTCTAAAGGGGGAAGTGCGGGGCTACACCTTC
CAISLKGEVRGYTF
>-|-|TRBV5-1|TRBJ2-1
TGCGCCACCACGCCACTCCCCGGAACAAATGAGCAGTTCTTC
CATTPLPGTNEQFF
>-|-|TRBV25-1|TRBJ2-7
TGTGCCAGCAGCCGAATTGGCTTACAGGGGGGGGACGAGCAGTACTTC
CASSRIGLQGGDEQYF
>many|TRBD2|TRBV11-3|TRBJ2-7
TGTGCCAGCAGATTGGAGCGGGACGGGAGCTCCTACGAGCAGTACTTC
CASRLERDGSSYEQYF
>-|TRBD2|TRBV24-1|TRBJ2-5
TGTGCCACCAGTAGACTAGCGGGAGAGACCCAGTACTTC
CATSRLAGETQYF
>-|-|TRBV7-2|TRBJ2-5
TGTGCCAGCAGCCTAGGACACCAGGGGGAGACCCAGTACTTC
CASSLGHQGETQYF
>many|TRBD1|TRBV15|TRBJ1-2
TGTGCCACCAGAAGGGACAGGGGAATTCATGGCTACACCTTC
CATRRDRGIHGYTF
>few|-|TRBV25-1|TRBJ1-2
TGTGCCAGCAGAAGGACAGAGAACTATGGCTACACCTTC
CASRRTENYGYTF
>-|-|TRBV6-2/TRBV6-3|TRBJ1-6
TGTGCCAGCAGTTCGCACCAAGGGGCTAATAATTCACCCCTCCACTTT
CASSSHQGANNSPLHF
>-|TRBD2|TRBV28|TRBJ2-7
TGTGCCAGCAGTTTAGCGGGAGGGCCGAAGGAGCAGTACTTC
CASSLAGGPKEQYF
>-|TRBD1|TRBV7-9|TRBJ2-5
TGTGCCAGCAGCCGGACAGGGGGAGCTCTCCTAGAGACCCAGTACTTC
CASSRTGGALLETQYF
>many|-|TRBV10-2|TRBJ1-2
TGCGCCAGCAGTGAGTTACGGGACCCCTATGGCTACACCTTC
CASSELRDPYGYTF
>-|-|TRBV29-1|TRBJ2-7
TGCAGCGCTGGTCAGGGATACTACGAGCAGTACTTC
CSAGQGYYEQYF
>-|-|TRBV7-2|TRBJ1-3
TGTGCCAGCAGCTTAGCCTCGGGTTCGGGAAACACCATATATTTT
CASSLASGSGNTIYF
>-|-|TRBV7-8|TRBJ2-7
TGTGCCAGCAGCCCACCGTTCGACGTGTCTGAGCAGTACTTC
CASSPPFDVSEQYF
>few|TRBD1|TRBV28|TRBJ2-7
TGTGCCAGCAATCAGGGGACAGAAACCGTCGAGCAGTACTTC
CASNQGTETVEQYF
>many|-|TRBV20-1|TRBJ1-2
TGCAGTGCTAGGCAGACGGCGACTAACTATGGCTACACCTTC
CSARQTATNYGYTF
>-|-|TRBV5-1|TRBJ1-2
TGCGCCAGCCGTGGGCCAGCGGGGCTCTATGGCTACACCTTC
CASRGPAGLYGYTF
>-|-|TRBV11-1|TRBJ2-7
TGTGCCAGCAGCCCCGGGACCCCGGAGCCCCGCTATCACCCCTACGAGCAGTACTTC
CASSPGTPEPRYHPYEQYF
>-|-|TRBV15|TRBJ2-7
TGTGCCACCAGCAGAGCTAGGGAGACGTCCTACGAGCAGTACTTC
CATSRARETSYEQYF
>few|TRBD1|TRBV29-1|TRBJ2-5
TGCAGCGTGGCGGGACAGGGTGGAAAGACCCAGTACTTC
CSVAGQGGKTQYF
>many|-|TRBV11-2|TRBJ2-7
TGTGCCAGCAGCTTAATGGACAGTTGGATCTACGAGCAGTACTTC
CASSLMDSWIYEQYF
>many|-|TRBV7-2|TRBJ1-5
TGTGCCAGCAGCCGCATTGGGGTGGGCAATCAGCCCCAGCATTTT
CASSRIGVGNQPQHF
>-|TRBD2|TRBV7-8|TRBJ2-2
TGTGCCAGCAGCTTAACCGGGACTAGCAACACCGGGGAGCTGTTTTTT
CASSLTGTSNTGELFF
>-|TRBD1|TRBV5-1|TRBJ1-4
TGCGCCAGCAGAACTGGGACAGGGAGATATGAAAAACTGTTTTTT
CASRTGTGRYEKLFF
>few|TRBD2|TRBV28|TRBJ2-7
TGTGCCAGCACACTAGCGGGACTAGATGCTGTTGAGCAGTACTTC
CASTLAGLDAVEQYF
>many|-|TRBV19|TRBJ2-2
TGTGCCAGTAGTATCCGGTGGGGGCTGACCGGGGAGCTGTTTTTT
CASSIRWGLTGELFF
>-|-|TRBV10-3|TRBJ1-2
TGTGCCATCAGTGAGTCGAATGGAGGAACAGACTATGGCTACACCTTC
CAISESNGGTDYGYTF